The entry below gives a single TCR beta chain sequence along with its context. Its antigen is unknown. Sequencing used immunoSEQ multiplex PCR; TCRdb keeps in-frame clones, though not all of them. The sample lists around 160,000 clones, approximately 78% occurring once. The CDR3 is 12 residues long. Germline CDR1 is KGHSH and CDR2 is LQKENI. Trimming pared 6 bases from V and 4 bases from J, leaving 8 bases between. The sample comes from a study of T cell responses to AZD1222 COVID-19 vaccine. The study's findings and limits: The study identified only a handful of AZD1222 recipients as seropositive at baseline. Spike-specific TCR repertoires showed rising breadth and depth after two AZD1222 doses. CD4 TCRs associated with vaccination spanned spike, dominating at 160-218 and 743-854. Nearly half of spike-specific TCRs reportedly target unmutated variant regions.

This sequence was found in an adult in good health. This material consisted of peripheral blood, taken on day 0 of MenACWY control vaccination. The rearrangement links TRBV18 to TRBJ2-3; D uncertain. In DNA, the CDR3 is TGTGCCAGCTCGGCCCGGGCAGATACGCAGTATTTT. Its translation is CASSARADTQYF.